This TCR beta chain was retrieved from a study of blood T cells in healthy people across ages. General observations from the study: Investigators treated diversity estimates from one million T cells as underestimates. While age rose, TCR beta diversity per million T cells dropped in a roughly linear way.

Combining a sample-barcoded 5' primer with a J-beta primer mix, a second PCR ran for about 7 to 11 cycles. Researchers report that a template-switch adaptor with 12 random nucleotides tagged each cDNA molecule. TCRdb processed the 5' RACE reads anew with MiXCR; each CDR3 protein has one entry. The data show over 1,300,000 distinct CDR3 sequences, roughly 60% seen once. Points on this clonotype: What it binds is not known.

This CDR3 region has 17 residues. Trimming removed 5 bases from V and 0 bases from J, with 16 bases in between. The sequenced sample was blood. V gene TRBV12-3 or TRBV12-4 combines with J gene TRBJ1-4; the D is unclear. This TCR derives from a man between 18 and 29 years old in good health. The CDR3 reads CASSVGRFPATNEKLFF. For the CDR3, the DNA is TGTGCCAGCAGTGTTGGACGGTTCCCTGCAACTAATGAAAAACTGTTTTTT.